These 8 T cell receptor beta chains were sequenced from one sample in a study of blood T cell repertoires in COVID-19. Assay: immunoSEQ multiplex PCR; the TCRdb copy retains only in-frame clones and omits some. The data show 200,000 to 250,000 clones, 82% seen once. The material sequenced was peripheral blood. The receptors stem from a woman aged 80 or older with acute or convalescent COVID-19.

This clone was seen a few times. One end of the junction is discordant with germline, which a read error may explain. The chain combines TRBV19 with TRBJ1-5; D not resolved. The CDR3 is made up of 15 amino acids. CDR1 is LNHDA, CDR2 SQIVND, per germline (reference sequence). CDR3 in amino acids: CASTLLGGFYQPQHF. CDR3 nucleotide sequence: TGTGCCAGTACCCTTCTGGGAGGCTTCTATCAACCCCAGCATTTT.

The chain recombines TRBV7-9 with TRBJ1-2; possibly TRBD1 for D (6 bases). Germline-derived CDR1 and CDR2 are SEHNR and FQNEAQ (reference sequence). Trimming removed 4 bases from V and 4 bases from J, with 16 bases in between. The CDR3 runs 15 residues. In nucleotides, the CDR3 is TGTGCCAGCAGCTCCAAAGACAGGTCCCCCTATGGCTACACCTTC. This codes for CASSSKDRSPYGYTF.

This rearrangement joins TRBV3-1 (or the pseudogene TRBV3-2) to TRBJ2-1; 9 bases are shared with TRBD2. The V gene's germline CDR1 is LGHDT and CDR2 YNNKEL (reference sequence). J was trimmed by 4 bases and V by 4 bases; bases with no gene match: 8. The CDR3 spans 16 residues. Here the CDR3 reads CASSRISGSSYNEQFF. DNA for the CDR3: TGTGCCAGCAGCCGGATTAGCGGGAGTTCGTACAATGAGCAGTTCTTC.

This clone was observed a handful of times. V gene TRBV12-2 combines with J gene TRBJ1-1. TRBV12-2 is flagged as a pseudogene. The length of the CDR3 is 16 residues. This CDR3 is CASRLARGIMNTEAFF. CDR3 DNA: TGTGCAAGTCGCTTAGCGCGAGGGATCATGAACACTGAAGCTTTCTTT.

The V gene is TRBV21-1, the J gene TRBJ2-3; TRBD1, the D gene given by the table, was not confirmed from the DNA. TRBV21-1 is a documented pseudogene. This CDR3 contains 16 residues. CDR3 residues: CASSTPTGTSTDTQYF. The CDR3 DNA sequence: TGTGCCAGCAGCACCCCGACAGGGACAAGCACAGATACGCAGTATTTT.

V gene TRBV15 combines with J gene TRBJ1-4; perhaps TRBD1 as D (5 bases). CDR1 LNHNV and CDR2 YYDKDF come from the germline V gene (reference sequence). This CDR3 region has 15 residues. V shed 0 bases and J shed 7 bases, with 12 bases lying between them. The CDR3 here is CATSRDPGGVEKLFF. The CDR3 region has the DNA TGTGCCACCAGCAGAGACCCCGGGGGTGTTGAAAAACTGTTTTTT.

V and J are TRBV12-5 and TRBJ1-6; 8 nucleotides agree with TRBD1. The germline V gene has CDR1 LGHNT and CDR2 FRNRAP. Trimming removed 6 bases from V and 10 bases from J; junction bases left unmatched: 14. This CDR3 comprises 16 residues. CDR3 residues: CASGFLAGGVGSPLHF. CDR3 nucleotide sequence: TGTGCTAGTGGGTTCTTGGCAGGGGGCGTCGGATCACCCCTCCACTTT.

This sequence joins TRBV28 and TRBJ1-4; TRBD1 aligns across 9 bases. V shed 7 bases and J 0 bases; nucleotides not matched to a gene: 6. The CDR3 has 16 amino acids. Germline V gene sequence: CDR1 MDHEN, CDR2 SYDVKM. DNA of the CDR3: TGTGCCAGCAACCCGACAGGGGGGTCAACTAATGAAAAACTGTTTTTT. The encoded protein is CASNPTGGSTNEKLFF.